This paragraph covers one T cell receptor (delta chain) sequence. This DNA's translation differs at residue 8 from TCRdb's protein, which comes from a much larger clone; a read error is likely, and the protein shown is translated from the DNA. The entry originates in a study of gamma-delta chains in newborns, infants, children. Study context: Polyclonal expansion of innate γδ T cells after birth follows microbial exposure.

TCRdb re-processed the reads via CATT. The repertoire holds roughly 1,500 delta-chain clones, with about 8.3% as singletons. The CDR3 is made up of 20 amino acids. V was clipped by 0 bases and J by 4 bases; unmatched bases: 12. The germline CDR1 and CDR2 sequences are GEAIGNYY and EKD. This TCR derives from a child who was a newborn, infant or young child, either healthy, febrile or measles-vaccinated (not recorded which). The chain is built from TRDV2 and TRDJ3; the match to TRDD3 covers 9 bases. Sequencing input: blood. In nucleotides, the CDR3 is TGTGCCTGTGACACCAGGTTCGCGCTGGGGGATGGATGGGACACCCGACAGATGTTTTTC. It yields the protein CACDTRFALGDGWDTRQMFF.